The clone carrying this TCR beta chain was picked up many times. Its target is unknown. These data come from a study of beta chain features in type 1 diabetes. The investigators reverse transcribed all of the isolated RNA, so they sequenced expressed TCRB transcripts. TCRdb keeps only in-frame clones here, not all; method: immunoSEQ multiplex PCR. The sample shows nearly 350,000 clones, approximately 9.7% of them seen only once. Study observations and caveats: Insertions at VDJ junctions were less frequent in type 1 diabetes patients. These patients also deleted more nucleotides at the same junctions. In every one of the four CD4+ subsets, TCRB CDR3s were moderately but significantly shorter in Type 1 diabetes patients.

V gave up 5 bases and J gave up 4 bases, with 11 bases separating them. CDR3 size: 14 residues. Per germline, CDR1 PRHDT and CDR2 FYEKMQ (reference sequence). The clonotype was recovered from a man aged 25-45 years with type 1 diabetes. Input material: central memory CD4+ T cells from blood. The chain links TRBV13 to TRBJ2-2; D remains ambiguous. The CDR3 nucleotides read TGTGCCAGCAGCCCCGGAGAGGTCACCGGGGAGCTGTTTTTT. This encodes CASSPGEVTGELFF. The entire variable domain, with the rest obtained from reference TRBV13 and TRBJ2-2, is as follows: AAGVIQSPRHLIKEKRETATLKCYPIPRHDTVYWYQQGPGQDPQFLISFYEKMQSDKGSIPDRFSAQQFSDYHSELNMSSLELGDSALYFCASSPGEVTGELFFGEGSRLTVL.